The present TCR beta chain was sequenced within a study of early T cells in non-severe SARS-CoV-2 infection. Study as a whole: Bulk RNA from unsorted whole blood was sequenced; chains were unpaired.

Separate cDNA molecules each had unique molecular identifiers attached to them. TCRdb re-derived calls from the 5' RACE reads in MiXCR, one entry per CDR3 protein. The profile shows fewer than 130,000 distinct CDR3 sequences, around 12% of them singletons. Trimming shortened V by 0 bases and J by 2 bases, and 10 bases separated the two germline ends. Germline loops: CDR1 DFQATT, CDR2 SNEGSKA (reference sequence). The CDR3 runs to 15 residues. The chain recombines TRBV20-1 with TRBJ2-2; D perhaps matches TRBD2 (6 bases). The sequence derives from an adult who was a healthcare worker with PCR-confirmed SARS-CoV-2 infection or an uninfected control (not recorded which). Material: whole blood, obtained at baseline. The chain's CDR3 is CSARDTGGNTGELFF. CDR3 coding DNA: TGCAGTGCTAGAGATACCGGGGGAAACACCGGGGAGCTGTTTTTT.